The rows below give T cell receptor beta chains drawn from one sample of a study of T cells in Graves' hyperthyroidism and ophthalmopathy. TCRdb re-analysed the multiplex PCR reads in MiXCR, keeping a single row per CDR3 protein. The table lists around 760,000 distinct CDR3 sequences, about a third of them singletons. Material for sequencing was blood. These receptors were taken from a woman aged 40 to 49 with Graves' hyperthyroidism. Each CDR3 is given with its conserved first and last residue. The D gene is left open where the match is weak.

j_gene | d_gene | v_gene | CDR3aa
TRBJ1-5 | NA | TRBV6-1 | CASSEKGGVYQPQHF
TRBJ1-2 | NA | TRBV5-1 | CASSLGVQSYGYTF
TRBJ1-2 | NA | TRBV29-1 | CSVSPGPNYGYTF
TRBJ2-6 | TRBD1 | TRBV18 | CASSPGQGFPGSSGANVLTF
TRBJ2-1 | NA | TRBV20-1 | CSARDFLGGGEQFF
TRBJ1-5 | TRBD1 | TRBV7-2 | CASSPRGGGDQPQHF
TRBJ1-1 | NA | TRBV7-9 | CASSNGPGTEAFF
TRBJ2-3 | NA | TRBV2 | CASSETQGGMQYF
TRBJ2-6 | TRBD1 | TRBV7-9 | CASSSDGRDRGGSGANVLTF
TRBJ1-1 | NA | TRBV5-4 | CASSPRTRGSEAFF
TRBJ2-2 | NA | TRBV10-3 | CAISGPGTRTGELFF
TRBJ1-1 | NA | TRBV7-9 | CASSSRDLTNTEAFF
TRBJ2-3 | NA | TRBV15 | CATSRDLGDTQYF
TRBJ1-2 | TRBD1 | TRBV7-9 | CASSFPGQDAYGYTF
TRBJ1-2 | NA | TRBV9 | CASSAQTVSYGYTF
TRBJ2-3 | NA | TRBV15 | CATSRDAEGGLDTQYF
TRBJ2-3 | NA | TRBV5-1 | CASSLVDRSTDTQYF
TRBJ1-5 | NA | TRBV24-1 | CATSDGQGYSNQPQHF
TRBJ2-7 | NA | TRBV6-6 | CASALGDKSEQYF
TRBJ1-5 | NA | TRBV27 | CASSLSRTDQPQHF
TRBJ1-2 | TRBD1 | TRBV29-1 | CSLEDRIRIYGYTF
TRBJ2-7 | NA | TRBV20-1 | CSASHQTGPYVQYF
TRBJ1-4 | TRBD1 | TRBV2 | CASSSTGVNEKLFF
TRBJ2-6 | NA | TRBV12-3/TRBV12-4 | CASSRSDLRSGANVLTF
TRBJ2-7 | TRBD1 | TRBV20-1 | CSARQGGSGEQYF
TRBJ1-6 | TRBD1 | TRBV9 | CASSAFVDRDNSPLHF
TRBJ1-5 | NA | TRBV20-1 | CSARSGTLNNQPQHF
TRBJ1-6 | TRBD1 | TRBV12-3/TRBV12-4 | CASRSTGGNSPLHF
TRBJ2-2 | NA | TRBV12-3/TRBV12-4 | CASEGRGTGELFF
TRBJ2-7 | TRBD2 | TRBV20-1 | CSALPAKREQYGQYF
TRBJ1-2 | NA | TRBV11-3 | CASSSPAGPNGYTF
TRBJ2-7 | TRBD2 | TRBV11-2 | CASSLVVMGLAYSEQYF
TRBJ2-7 | TRBD1 | TRBV7-8 | CASTVTGGRYEQYF
TRBJ1-2 | NA | TRBV20-1 | CSARDPGEGSRGSGYTF